These 22 T cell receptor beta chains came from one sample sequenced in a study of blood T cell repertoires in COVID-19 (dated by TCRdb to the early 2020s). Library construction relied on the immunoSEQ multiplex PCR assay. Drawn from immuneACCESS, this table holds only the in-frame rearrangements with V and J called that TCRdb kept. Clones are partly lost; checked studies trace under half to an unresolved V gene and leave the rest unexplained. The sample contains about 310,000 clones, roughly 87% of them found a single time. Together, the top ten hold 1% of the sample. The sample comprised peripheral blood. These TCRs come from a man over 45 with active or convalescent COVID-19.

V gene TRBV6-2 or TRBV6-3 combines with J gene TRBJ2-3; TRBD2 matches at 9 bases. Germline V lookup: CDR1 MNHEY, CDR2 SVGEGT. This CDR3 is built from 16 residues. Losses at the gene ends were 2 bases for V and 5 bases for J; bases not matched to a gene: 8. The CDR3 DNA reads as TGTGCCAGCAGTTACCGGCCTAGCGGGGCTGGAGATACGCAGTATTTT. Its translation: CASSYRPSGAGDTQYF.

The CDR3 DNA sequence: TGTGCCAGCAGCCTACAGCGGGAGGGCCTTAGGGATACGCAGTATTTT. Encoded protein: CASSLQREGLRDTQYF. The rearrangement links TRBV6-2 or TRBV6-3 to TRBJ2-3; 10 bases align to TRBD2. Germline-derived CDR1 and CDR2 are MNHEY and SVGEGT. The CDR3 sequence is 16 residues long. Trimming cost V 6 bases and J 6 bases; bases outside gene matches: 12.

The chain has TRBV18 and TRBJ2-3; 11 bases match TRBD2. CDR3 length: 16 residues. CDR1 is KGHSH, CDR2 LQKENI, per germline. J lost 2 bases, V lost 4 bases, and 5 bases had no gene match. CDR3 in amino acids: CASSLRTSGYTDTQYF. In nucleotides, the CDR3 is TGTGCCAGCTCACTCCGGACTAGCGGGTACACAGATACGCAGTATTTT.

This sequence joins TRBV19 and TRBJ1-1, with D maybe TRBD1 (6 bases). CDR3 length equals 15 residues. Trimming removed 4 bases from V and 0 bases from J, with 12 bases in between. Germline-derived CDR1 and CDR2 are LNHDA and SQIVND (reference sequence). The CDR3 coding sequence is TGTGCCAGTAGTACCTCCGGGACAATGAACACTGAAGCTTTCTTT. This codes for CASSTSGTMNTEAFF.

The chain joins TRBV14 to TRBJ2-3; 11 bases line up with TRBD2. J gave up 0 bases and V 4 bases, and 21 bases lay outside the gene matches. CDR3 length: 22 amino acids. CDR1 is SGHDN, CDR2 FVKESK, per germline. The CDR3 sequence: CASSPMGGRLAGGPTSTDTQYF. The CDR3 DNA follows: TGTGCCAGCAGCCCCATGGGTGGTAGGCTAGCGGGAGGCCCGACAAGCACAGATACGCAGTATTTT.

The V and J genes are TRBV11-2 and TRBJ1-2; D is perhaps TRBD1 (5 bases). The length of the CDR3 is 12 residues. CDR1 and CDR2 (germline): SGHAT, FQNNGV. V was shortened by 5 bases and J by 4 bases, with 8 bases between the two germline ends. This CDR3 is CASSNGGYGYTF. CDR3 DNA sequence: TGTGCCAGCAGCAACGGGGGCTATGGCTACACCTTC.

The chain carries TRBV18 and TRBJ1-1, with D perhaps matching TRBD1 (5 bases). V was pared by 3 bases and J by 3 bases, with 11 bases between. The CDR3 extends over 14 amino acids. Germline V gene lookup returns CDR1 KGHSH and CDR2 LQKENI. CDR3 DNA: TGTGCCAGCTCACCCGACTCAGGGTACACTGAAGCTTTCTTT. Its translation is CASSPDSGYTEAFF.

The chain recombines TRBV4-3 with TRBJ2-5, with a possible D match to TRBD2 (5 bases). V gave up 2 bases and J gave up 5 bases, with 9 bases separating them. Germline CDR1 reads LGHNA; CDR2 reads YSLEER. CDR3 length: 13 residues. CDR3 region: CASSQSGYETQYF. In nucleotides, the CDR3 is TGCGCCAGCAGCCAATCGGGGTATGAGACCCAGTACTTC.

This clone was detected once. The V call is TRBV12-3 or TRBV12-4, the J call TRBJ1-1, with unresolved D. V lost 5 bases to trimming and J lost 4 bases, with 8 bases between them. The CDR3 spans 12 residues. CDR3 residues: CASSPVLTEAFF. CDR3 nucleotides: TGTGCCAGCAGTCCCGTACTCACTGAAGCTTTCTTT.

This sequence joins TRBV6-2 or TRBV6-3 and TRBJ2-1; possible D gene TRBD1, 6 bases. V lost 2 bases and J 5 bases, leaving 16 bases between the germline ends. The germline V gene has CDR1 MNHEY and CDR2 SVGEGT. This CDR3 contains 16 residues. The CDR3 bases are TGTGCCAGCAGTTACCCACCTGGCAGGGGTCACAATGAGCAGTTCTTC. It translates to CASSYPPGRGHNEQFF.

This rearrangement joins TRBV28 to TRBJ2-1, with TRBD2 matching over 14 bases. CDR1 and CDR2 (germline): MDHEN, SYDVKM. CDR3 length equals 17 residues. The V gene end was trimmed by 5 bases and the J gene end by 2 bases; junction bases not matched to a gene: 5. The CDR3 reads CASSTRTSGRTYNEQFF. The CDR3 DNA reads TGTGCCAGCAGTACCCGGACTAGCGGGAGGACCTACAATGAGCAGTTCTTC. The variable domain in full, with the rest retrieved from reference TRBV28 and TRBJ2-1, is DVKVTQSSRYLVKRTGEKVFLECVQDMDHENMFWYRQDPGLGLRLIYFSYDVKMKEKGDIPEGYSVSREKKERFSLILESASTNQTSMYLCASSTRTSGRTYNEQFFGPGTRLTVL.

The rearrangement links TRBV10-3 to TRBJ2-7; maybe TRBD2 (6 bases). Trimming left V 9 bases short and J 5 bases short, with 23 bases between. Germline lookup yields CDR1 ENHRY and CDR2 SYGVKD. The CDR3 is 15 amino acids. CDR3 coding DNA: TGTGCCATTTCCAGGGTCGGGAGCAGGATGGACGAGCAGTACTTC. Amino acid sequence: CAISRVGSRMDEQYF.

The gene calls are TRBV6-5 and TRBJ1-2; TRBD1 agrees at 8 bases. The trim removed 0 bases at V and 4 bases at J, leaving 7 bases unmatched. Germline V gives CDR1 MNHEY, CDR2 SVGAGI. This CDR3 spans 16 amino acids. The CDR3 region is CASSYSAGGPFYGYTF. Written as DNA, the CDR3 is TGTGCCAGCAGTTACTCCGCAGGGGGCCCGTTCTATGGCTACACCTTC.

The chain has TRBV28 and TRBJ1-2; 7 bases are a match to TRBD1. This CDR3 has 15 amino acids. Germline assignment: CDR1 MDHEN and CDR2 SYDVKM. After removal of 2 bases from V and 4 bases from J, the junction contained 7 bases not matched to a gene. The CDR3 DNA reads as TGTGCCAGCAGTTTACCTAGGGGGCGCTCCTATGGCTACACCTTC. It specifies CASSLPRGRSYGYTF.

This clone has a single count. The chain uses TRBV27 and TRBJ2-3; 13 nucleotides agree with TRBD2. Trimming at V came to 2 bases and at J to 4 bases, leaving 6 bases not matched to a gene. The CDR3 sequence is 17 residues long. CDR1 and CDR2 (germline): MNHEY, SMNVEV (reference sequence). CDR3 sequence (DNA): TGTGCCAGCAGTTTAGTAGGACTAGCGGGAGATGCAGATACGCAGTATTTT. Translating gives CASSLVGLAGDADTQYF.

The rearrangement joins TRBV2 to TRBJ2-5, with 11 bases identical to TRBD2. Germline values: CDR1 SNHLY, CDR2 FYNNEI. V lost 6 bases to trimming and J lost 2 bases; unmatched junction nucleotides: 11. The CDR3 extends over 17 amino acids. The CDR3 region has the DNA TGTGCCAGCAGCGTCATGTTGACTAGCGGGGCTCAAGAGACCCAGTACTTC. Amino acid sequence: CASSVMLTSGAQETQYF.

In its sample, this clone was seen a few times. V gene TRBV12-3 or TRBV12-4 combines with J gene TRBJ1-1, with a weak D call TRBD1 (5 bases). The CDR3 extends over 13 amino acids. V lost 6 bases and J lost 1, with 9 bases in between. As DNA, the CDR3 is TGTGCCAGCAGCCGACAGCAGAACACTGAAGCTTTCTTT. This sequence encodes CASSRQQNTEAFF.

The genes are TRBV15 and TRBJ1-4; D may be TRBD1 (5 bases). The ends were cut back, 4 bases at V and 8 bases at J, with 8 bases in the middle. CDR1 LNHNV and CDR2 YYDKDF come from the germline V gene (reference sequence). The CDR3 has 12 residues. CDR3 in DNA: TGTGCCACCAGCATCTCAGGGGAAAAACTGTTTTTT. This encodes CATSISGEKLFF.

The chain recombines TRBV3-1 (or the pseudogene TRBV3-2) with TRBJ1-2; 9 nucleotides match TRBD1. The V gene end was trimmed by 2 bases and the J gene end by 6 bases; junction bases not matched to a gene: 1. This CDR3 region has 13 residues. CDR1 is LGHDT, CDR2 YNNKEL, per germline (reference sequence). The CDR3 loop is CASSQTGGDGYTF. CDR3 DNA: TGTGCCAGCAGCCAAACAGGGGGCGATGGCTACACCTTC.

The genes are TRBV18 and TRBJ1-2; the match to TRBD1 covers 10 bases. The CDR3 covers 19 residues. Germline lookup yields CDR1 KGHSH and CDR2 LQKENI. The junction had 16 bases not matched to a gene; V was cut back by 5 bases and J by 1 base. CDR3 amino acids: CASSGIGTGTGADNYGYTF. DNA for the CDR3: TGTGCCAGCTCAGGAATCGGCACCGGGACAGGGGCCGATAACTATGGCTACACCTTC.

This chain links TRBV5-1 with TRBJ1-3; D is possibly TRBD1 (6 bases). This CDR3 region has 15 residues. V lost 5 bases to trimming and J lost 8 bases, with 20 bases between them. Per the germline V gene, CDR1 is SGHRS and CDR2 is YFSETQ. CDR3: CASSFAGVPEDTIYF. The CDR3 nucleotides read TGCGCCAGCAGTTTCGCAGGGGTACCCGAGGACACCATATATTTT.

The V call is TRBV3-1 (or the pseudogene TRBV3-2), the J call TRBJ1-1, with TRBD1 matching over 7 bases. V lost 5 bases, J lost 4 bases, and 10 bases stayed unmatched. The CDR3 sequence is 15 residues long. Germline V gene sequence: CDR1 LGHDT, CDR2 YNNKEL (reference sequence). CDR3 sequence (DNA): TGTGCCAGCAGCTTACGGACAGGAAGGACCACTGAAGCTTTCTTT. It translates to CASSLRTGRTTEAFF.